This T cell receptor (beta chain) was sequenced in a study of blood T cell repertoires in COVID-19 (TCRdb year 2020). For context, the study as a whole: Samples covering the acute and convalescent phases of COVID-19 were provided by collaborators in the United States, Italy and Spain. The material from the prospective study consisted of cDNA or gDNA derived from T cells, B-cell-depleted T cells, or PBMCs. Subjects who had been exposed to COVID-19, were actively infected with it, or had recovered from it provided the deeply sampled blood TCRbeta repertoires that made up the dataset. A freely available public database, intended as a resource for researchers studying the immune response to SARS-CoV-2, is where the repertoires were released. The samples were drawn from two sources: the first 160 participants of the ongoing ImmuneRACE study, and 1,000 to 1,500 subjects contributed by 6 global collaborators. Nearly every sample came with metadata listing a de-identified subject ID, COVID-19 status, age in years and sex. Where available, HLA class I and class II types were obtained from metadata supplied by the sample provider rather than from assay-based typing. What the research found in general, with its limitations: Clinical and demographic metadata were provided uncurated, with the amount varying by source and participant.

This clone was picked up one time. The antigen it binds to is not known. No much larger clone exists at a distance of one base, and base qualities are not known. TCRbeta CDR3 regions were amplified from genomic DNA by means of the immunoSEQ Assay, a bias-controlled multiplex PCR. On the authors' methods: The number of nucleated cells in each sample was estimated from the amplification of reference gene primers within the assay. To quantify the absolute abundance of each unique TCRbeta CDR3 rearrangement, sequence reads were collapsed and filtered. For each sample, productive Simpson clonality was calculated as the square root of Simpson's diversity index over productive rearrangements. The table comes from immuneACCESS by way of TCRdb, which keeps in-frame sequences with V and J called. Part of the clones is missing from these tables; in studies checked, under half for an unresolved V gene and the rest for unknown reasons. V, J and clone size derive from that table, while D and trimming were established from the DNA sequence. The sample records fewer than 250,000 clones, more than 70% of which are singletons. Of the sample, about 8.9% falls within the top ten clones.

Each collaborating institution followed its own protocols to collect whole blood in K2EDTA tubes. For TCRbeta analysis, collaborator samples were shipped as frozen whole blood, as isolated PBMCs, or as DNA extracted from either sample type. Sequencing input: peripheral blood. This receptor was taken from a woman between 45 and 65 years old with acute or convalescent COVID-19.

The CDR3 protein is CASSQDRQGAYNEQFF. DNA sequence: TGTGCCAGCAGCCAAGATCGACAGGGGGCCTACAATGAGCAGTTCTTC. The chain is assembled from TRBV4-2 and TRBJ2-1; TRBD1 fits 9 bases in the junction. The germline V gene gives CDR1 as LGHNA and CDR2 as YNFKEQ. Measured from the cysteine to the phenylalanine, the CDR3 is 16 residues long. Here the CDR3 DNA is all that survives: 48 bases in frame from base 1. Compared with germline, V lacks 0 bases and J lacks 2 bases; bases without a gene match: 2.